Following are 17 T cell receptor beta chains from one sample sequenced in a study of identical twins (dated by TCRdb to about 2016). Library prep was done by 5' RACE. TCRdb lists the instrument as Illumina HiSeq 2000. The public reads were reanalyzed by TCRdb: fastp trimming at Q25, MiXCR alignment, in-frame beta chains only. CDR3 protein sequences are deduplicated, and each keeps its most common genes and DNA. This sample gives around 220,000 distinct CDR3 sequences in total; approximately 10% of them show up just once. The ten largest make up less than 12% of the sample. What was sequenced was memory T cells sorted from blood. Taken with the paper, the label for cell subset or site translates to: CD45RO+ enriched T cells. The receptors stem from a man in his forties or fifties in good health.

This clonotype was seen more than once but under ten times. The rearrangement links TRBV20-1 to TRBJ1-6; unclear D gene. Trimming left V 0 bases short and J 3 bases short, with 15 bases between. Germline V gene data show CDR1 as DFQATT and CDR2 as SNEGSKA (reference sequence). This CDR3 region has 17 residues. CDR3 nucleotides: TGCAGTGCTAGAGATGAGGGAGGCGAGGGCTATAATTCACCCCTCCACTTT. Amino acid sequence: CSARDEGGEGYNSPLHF.

The table lists this clonotype with many counts. The chain combines TRBV28 with TRBJ2-6, with 10 nucleotides matching TRBD1. CDR3 length: 19 amino acids. With V trimmed by 4 bases and J by 4 bases, 13 bases remained unmatched. Germline V gives CDR1 MDHEN, CDR2 SYDVKM. The CDR3 spells CASSSSDRGRVRGANVLTF. As DNA, the CDR3 is TGTGCCAGCAGTTCCTCGGACAGGGGGAGGGTGAGAGGGGCCAACGTCCTGACTTTC.

Regarding this clonotype: A much larger clone lies a single base off, so this may be a read error. The chain has TRBV27 and TRBJ2-7, with D uncertain. Trimming stripped 6 bases from V and 0 bases from J, with 9 bases between. The CDR3 totals 13 residues. Germline CDR1 is MNHEY and CDR2 is SMNVEV (reference sequence). CDR3: CASSPKLSYEQYF. CDR3 nucleotide sequence: TGTGCCAGCAGCCCTAAACTCTCCTACGAGCAGTACTTC.

Ten or more counts support this clonotype. The CDR3 DNA sequence: TGTGCCATCAGTGCGGGACTAGCGGGAGCAGATACGCAGTATTTT. Translating it yields CAISAGLAGADTQYF. This chain joins TRBV10-3 and TRBJ2-3, with 14 bases matching TRBD2. Germline trimming cut 4 bases from V and 4 bases from J; bases unmatched to any gene: 1. CDR1 and CDR2 (germline): ENHRY, SYGVKD. There are 15 residues in the CDR3.

This clonotype appeared a few times. CDR3 residues: CASSLAGQDLETQYF. The CDR3 DNA follows: TGCGCCAGCAGCTTAGCAGGACAGGACCTAGAGACCCAGTACTTC. The rearrangement links TRBV5-1 to TRBJ2-5; 7 bases line up with TRBD1. Trimming removed 2 bases from V and 4 bases from J; junction bases left unmatched: 8. This CDR3 is 15 amino acids long. The V gene's germline CDR1 is SGHRS and CDR2 YFSETQ.

This clonotype was detected ten times or more. The V call is TRBV20-1, the J call TRBJ2-1; maybe TRBD2 (7 bases). V lost 0 bases and J 7 bases, leaving 22 bases between the germline ends. This CDR3 is 17 amino acids long. The V gene's germline CDR1 is DFQATT and CDR2 SNEGSKA (reference sequence). CDR3 region: CSARDRGGPFWSNEQFF. CDR3 coding DNA: TGCAGTGCTAGAGATAGGGGGGGGCCCTTCTGGAGTAATGAGCAGTTCTTC.

Ten or more counts support this clonotype. J is TRBJ2-7 and V is TRBV6-4; D gene ambiguous. Trimming took 4 bases from V and 6 from J, leaving 19 bases between them. The CDR3 extends over 15 amino acids. From germline, CDR1 is MRHNA and CDR2 SNTAGT. CDR3 loop: CASSVEGSPLAEQYF. The CDR3, as DNA: TGTGCCAGCAGTGTTGAAGGTTCTCCCCTGGCCGAGCAGTACTTC.

This clonotype has more than one count but fewer than ten. The rearrangement joins TRBV20-1 to TRBJ2-3; perhaps TRBD2 as D (6 bases). CDR1 is DFQATT, CDR2 SNEGSKA, per germline (reference sequence). CDR3 length: 16 residues. V was trimmed by 2 bases and J by 4 bases, leaving 19 bases between them. Written as DNA, the CDR3 is TGCAGTGCTAGATCACGCCTAGCGAGGGTCTCAGATACGCAGTATTTT. This gives the protein CSARSRLARVSDTQYF.

The chain links TRBV5-1 to TRBJ2-3; perhaps TRBD2 as D (7 bases). V gave up 0 bases and J gave up 4 bases, with 27 bases separating them. This CDR3 is built from 20 residues. Per germline, CDR1 SGHRS and CDR2 YFSETQ. The CDR3 loop reads CASSLAYGGGPEGKPDTQYF. The CDR3 coding sequence is TGCGCCAGCAGCTTGGCCTATGGGGGGGGGCCTGAAGGGAAGCCAGATACGCAGTATTTT.

This clonotype was detected ten times or more. V gene TRBV3-1 combines with J gene TRBJ1-1; D is unresolved. V lost 4 bases and J lost 5, with 11 bases in between. Germline V gene data show CDR1 as LGHDT and CDR2 as YNNKEL (reference sequence). The CDR3 spans 13 residues. The CDR3 sequence: CASSRTRGTEAFF. The CDR3 DNA is TGTGCCAGCAGCCGCACAAGAGGGACTGAAGCTTTCTTT.

This clonotype was recorded a few times. This chain links TRBV12-3 or TRBV12-4 with TRBJ2-2; D ambiguous. Trimming pared 0 bases from V and 3 bases from J, leaving 14 bases between. This CDR3 is 17 amino acids long. The CDR3 DNA is TGTGCCAGCAGTTTAGCGACGGCTAGAACGTACACCGGGGAGCTGTTTTTT. This codes for CASSLATARTYTGELFF.

This clonotype was picked up many times. This chain connects TRBV5-1 to TRBJ2-2; 10 nucleotides match TRBD2. Germline V gene sequence: CDR1 SGHRS, CDR2 YFSETQ. The CDR3 is 15 amino acids. The CDR3 loop is CASDSGGTNTGELFF. For the CDR3, the DNA is TGCGCTTCTGATAGCGGGGGGACGAACACCGGGGAGCTGTTTTTT.

This clonotype was detected a few times. Relative to the germline gene, one junction end is altered; a read error may explain this. The V call is TRBV6-6, the J call TRBJ2-7; 12 nucleotides line up with TRBD2. The CDR3 length is 12 residues. Germline V gives CDR1 MNHNY, CDR2 SVGAGI (reference sequence). CDR3 loop: CASSPTSGRQNF. DNA of the CDR3: TGTGCCAGCAGCCCTACTAGCGGGAGGCAAAACTTC.

The genes are TRBV12-3 or TRBV12-4 and TRBJ1-2; unclear D gene. The CDR3 runs 13 residues. V was clipped by 7 bases and J by 4 bases, with 13 bases between them. The CDR3 DNA reads TGTGCCAGCACTCTCGGTATCCTCTATGGCTACACCTTC. It codes for CASTLGILYGYTF.

This clonotype was observed a handful of times. J is TRBJ1-4 and V is TRBV7-2, with a weak D call TRBD1 (6 bases). Germline CDR1 reads SGHTA; CDR2 reads FQGNSA. The CDR3 contains 15 residues. The V end lost 5 bases, the J end lost 7 bases, and 17 bases lay between the germline ends. This chain's CDR3 is CASSISGTRAEKLFF. The CDR3 nucleotides read TGTGCCAGCAGCATATCCGGGACAAGGGCTGAAAAACTGTTTTTT.

The chain has TRBV12-3 or TRBV12-4 and TRBJ2-1; 14 bases map to TRBD2. J gave up 8 bases and V 6 bases, and 3 bases lay outside the gene matches. CDR3 size: 14 residues. The CDR3, as DNA: TGTGCCAGCAGGGGGACTAGCGGGAGCCATGAGCAGTTCTTC. Translating it yields CASRGTSGSHEQFF.

This clonotype was found a few times. The J gene is TRBJ2-3, the V gene TRBV11-3; 14 positions agree with TRBD2. V lost 8 bases and J lost 14; bases outside the gene matches: 12. The CDR3 consists of 14 residues. CDR1 SGHNT and CDR2 YENEEA come from the germline V gene. In nucleotides, the CDR3 is TGTGCCAGCCGAGCCGGGACTAGCGGGGGCCCGGTGTATTTT. Protein sequence: CASRAGTSGGPVYF.